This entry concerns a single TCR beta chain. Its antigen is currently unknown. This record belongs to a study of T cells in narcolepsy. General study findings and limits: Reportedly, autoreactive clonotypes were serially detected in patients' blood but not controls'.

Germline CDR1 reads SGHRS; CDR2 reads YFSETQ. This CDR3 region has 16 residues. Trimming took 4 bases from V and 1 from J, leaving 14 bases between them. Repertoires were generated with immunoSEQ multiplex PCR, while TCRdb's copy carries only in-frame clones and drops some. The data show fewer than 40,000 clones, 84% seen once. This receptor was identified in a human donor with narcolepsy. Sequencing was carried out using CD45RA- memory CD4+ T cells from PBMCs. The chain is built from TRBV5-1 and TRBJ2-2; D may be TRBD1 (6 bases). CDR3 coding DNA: TGCGCCAGCAGCCCCCGGACAGTCCAGAACACCGGGGAGCTGTTTTTT. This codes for CASSPRTVQNTGELFF.